Shown below are 20 T cell receptor beta chains from a single sample sequenced in a study of shared clonotypes between healthy human individuals. Here immunoSEQ multiplex PCR was the method, and the copy in TCRdb shows in-frame clones only, minus some. Here the sample spans around 240,000 clones, over 60% being singletons. The sequenced sample consisted of memory CD4+ T cells sorted from blood. This sample's subset: CD45RA-negative fraction. The receptors derive from a man younger than 45 in good health.

In this sample, this clone turned up once. The J gene is TRBJ1-1, the V gene TRBV7-2; D is ambiguous. Germline assignment: CDR1 SGHTA and CDR2 FQGNSA. The V and J ends lost 0 bases and 2 bases respectively, with 7 bases between them. The CDR3 is 14 residues long. This CDR3 reads CASSLAPTNTEAFF. The CDR3, as DNA: TGTGCCAGCAGCTTAGCTCCAACCAACACTGAAGCTTTCTTT.

V gene TRBV27 combines with J gene TRBJ2-7; 12 nucleotides match TRBD1. CDR1 and CDR2 (germline): MNHEY, SMNVEV (reference sequence). The CDR3 is made up of 15 amino acids. The ends lost 5 bases at V and 4 bases at J; junction bases unmatched: 6. This CDR3 is CASSRKGQGAYEQYF. The CDR3 bases are TGTGCCAGCAGTCGAAAGGGACAGGGGGCGTACGAGCAGTACTTC.

V gene TRBV9 combines with J gene TRBJ2-3, with TRBD1 as a possible D gene (5 bases). Trimming cost V 3 bases and J 4 bases, with 21 bases left between them. Germline V gives CDR1 SGDLS, CDR2 YYNGEE. CDR3 size: 17 residues. In DNA, the CDR3 is TGTGCCAGCAGCGGACCTTTTGGGCAGGTAGGGGCAGATACGCAGTATTTT. It translates to CASSGPFGQVGADTQYF.

This clone showed up just once. The chain uses TRBV4-3 and TRBJ2-7; 7 nucleotides agree with TRBD2. The CDR3 is 15 residues long. V shed 3 bases, J shed 7 bases, and the junction held 12 bases outside the gene matches. Germline V gene lookup returns CDR1 LGHNA and CDR2 YSLEER. The CDR3 here is CASSQDASRELEQYF. In DNA, the CDR3 is TGCGCCAGCAGCCAGGACGCATCGCGGGAGCTTGAGCAGTACTTC.

The chain recombines TRBV9 with TRBJ2-7; 10 bases match TRBD2. The J segment lost 3 bases and the V segment lost 0 bases, leaving 6 bases of the junction unmatched. The CDR3 is made up of 16 amino acids. Looked up from germline, CDR1 is SGDLS and CDR2 is YYNGEE. The DNA of the CDR3 is TGTGCCAGCAGCGTAGGAGAACTAGCGGGACTCTACGAGCAGTACTTC. Protein product: CASSVGELAGLYEQYF.

The chain combines TRBV11-3 with TRBJ1-1, with 7 bases lining up with TRBD1. V lost 5 bases to trimming and J lost 8 bases; unmatched junction nucleotides: 5. The CDR3 is made up of 12 amino acids. The germline gives CDR1 SGHNT, CDR2 YENEEA. The CDR3, as DNA: TGTGCCAGCAGCGGACCGGACAGGGAAGCTTTCTTT. It translates to CASSGPDREAFF.

This chain connects TRBV5-8 to TRBJ2-5, with TRBD1 matching 7 bases. There are 15 residues in the CDR3. Germline trimming cut 4 bases from V and 5 bases from J; bases unmatched to any gene: 11. CDR1 and CDR2 from the germline V gene are SGHTS and YDEGEE. The CDR3 region has the DNA TGTGCCAGCAGCCGGGACGACAGGGTTCGGGAGACCCAGTACTTC. Protein product: CASSRDDRVRETQYF.

Concerning this clone: The identical CDR3 is also encoded by other nucleotide sequences in the sample. The genes are TRBV9 and TRBJ2-5; 9 bases map to TRBD2. The CDR3 covers 13 residues. Germline CDR1 and CDR2: SGDLS and YYNGEE. Trimming took 3 bases from V and 4 from J; bases not matched to a gene: 1. The CDR3 sequence: CASSAGLAETQYF. For the CDR3, the DNA is TGTGCCAGCAGCGCGGGACTAGCAGAGACCCAGTACTTC.

The rearrangement links TRBV27 to TRBJ2-7, with 7 bases matching TRBD2. The CDR3 extends over 13 amino acids. CDR1 and CDR2 from the germline V gene are MNHEY and SMNVEV (reference sequence). V trimming: 4 bases; J trimming: 6 bases; junction bases outside the gene matches: 6. The CDR3 sequence is CASSWAGAAEQYF. CDR3 in DNA: TGTGCCAGCAGTTGGGCGGGAGCGGCCGAGCAGTACTTC.

This clone was picked up a small number of times. V usage is TRBV7-7 and J usage is TRBJ2-5; TRBD1 matches 8 bases. CDR3 length: 14 amino acids. CDR1 is SSHAT and CDR2 is FNYEAQ in the germline V gene (reference sequence). V lost 4 bases, J lost 6 bases, and 7 bases stayed unmatched. For the CDR3, the DNA is TGTGCCAGCAGCTCGGACAGGGTTGGAAAGACCCAGTACTTC. Translated: CASSSDRVGKTQYF.

The chain has TRBV9 and TRBJ2-3; the D gene is possibly TRBD2 (5 bases). Germline CDR1 SGDLS, CDR2 YYNGEE. The CDR3 is 14 residues long. Trimming pared 4 bases from V and 3 bases from J, leaving 12 bases between. For the CDR3, the DNA is TGTGCCAGCAGCATAGCGACAAGGACAGATACGCAGTATTTT. It codes for CASSIATRTDTQYF.

This clone was detected only a few times. The V gene is TRBV6-6, the J gene TRBJ2-7, with D perhaps TRBD1 (7 bases). There are 15 residues in the CDR3. Germline V gene sequence: CDR1 MNHNY, CDR2 SVGAGI (reference sequence). V dropped 2 bases and J dropped 2 bases, with 13 bases sitting between them. This CDR3 reads CASSYRAGGTYEQYF. Written as DNA, the CDR3 is TGTGCCAGCAGTTACAGGGCAGGGGGGACCTACGAGCAGTACTTC.

In its sample, this clone was seen a few times. The J gene is TRBJ1-2, the V gene TRBV19; D is possibly TRBD1 (5 bases). CDR3 length: 15 amino acids. V was trimmed by 3 bases and J by 2 bases, leaving 13 bases between them. Germline CDR1 and CDR2: LNHDA and SQIVND (reference sequence). The CDR3 sequence is CASSIGGTGNYGYTF. The CDR3 DNA follows: TGTGCCAGTAGTATTGGCGGGACGGGGAACTATGGCTACACCTTC.

In this sample, this clone turned up a few times. Other DNA sequences in the sample encode the same CDR3. DNA for the CDR3: TGCAGCGTAGGGAGTAGCAATCAGCCCCAGCATTTT. Translation: CSVGSSNQPQHF. The chain recombines TRBV29-1 with TRBJ1-5; D gene uncertain. Trimming took 6 bases from V and 0 from J, leaving 6 bases between them. In germline, CDR1 is SQVTM, CDR2 ANQGSEA. The CDR3 runs to 12 residues. Together with reference TRBV29-1 and TRBJ1-5, the CDR3 gives the full variable domain: SAVISQKPSRDICQRGTSLTIQCQVDSQVTMMFWYRQQPGQSLTLIATANQGSEATYESGFVIDKFPISRPNLTFSTLTVSNMSPEDSSIYLCSVGSSNQPQHFGDGTRLSIL.

This chain uses TRBV16 with TRBJ2-1; D is ambiguous. The CDR3 is 16 amino acids. V shed 0 bases and J shed 0 bases, with 9 bases lying between them. Germline-derived CDR1 and CDR2 are KGHSY and FQNENV. The DNA for the CDR3 is TGTGCCAGCAGCCAATCCCAGGTGCTCTCCTACAATGAGCAGTTCTTC. As protein: CASSQSQVLSYNEQFF.

The chain employs TRBV13 and TRBJ2-7, with a possible D match to TRBD1 (5 bases). CDR3 size: 14 residues. V was cut by 0 bases and J by 2 bases, with 8 bases left in between. Germline V gene lookup returns CDR1 PRHDT and CDR2 FYEKMQ (reference sequence). CDR3 loop: CASSLGQGAYEQYF. The CDR3 DNA follows: TGTGCCAGCAGCTTAGGCCAGGGTGCCTACGAGCAGTACTTC.

J is TRBJ2-7 and V is TRBV28; possible D gene TRBD1, 6 bases. The germline V gene has CDR1 MDHEN and CDR2 SYDVKM. The CDR3 runs to 11 residues. V dropped 10 bases and J dropped 5 bases, with 12 bases sitting between them. Here the CDR3 reads CAIGTINEQYF. The CDR3 DNA reads as TGTGCCATCGGGACAATCAACGAGCAGTACTTC.

This clone was recorded a few times. The V call is TRBV7-2, the J call TRBJ2-7, with 7 bases matching TRBD1. This CDR3 spans 13 amino acids. CDR1 is SGHTA and CDR2 is FQGNSA in the germline V gene. V lost 4 bases, J lost 7 bases, and 7 bases stayed unmatched. CDR3 in amino acids: CASSSDRRQEQYF. The CDR3 DNA follows: TGTGCCAGCAGCTCGGACAGGCGGCAGGAGCAGTACTTC.

With regard to this clone: Other nucleotide sequences in the sample specify the same CDR3. CDR3 DNA sequence: TGTGCCAGCAGCTTCAACACAGATACGCAGTATTTT. Translating gives CASSFNTDTQYF. The rearrangement uses TRBV11-3 and TRBJ2-3; no reliable D call. V lost 3 bases to trimming and J lost 2 bases, with 3 bases between them. There are 12 residues in the CDR3. From germline, CDR1 is SGHNT and CDR2 YENEEA.

V and J are TRBV5-5 and TRBJ2-3; a weak D match, TRBD1 (6 bases). The V end lost 6 bases, the J end lost 5 bases, and 13 bases lay between the germline ends. The germline gives CDR1 SGHKS, CDR2 YYEKEE (reference sequence). The CDR3 consists of 13 residues. The CDR3 DNA reads as TGTGCCAGCACCGAGGGGGTGGTAGATACGCAGTATTTT. Translated, it gives CASTEGVVDTQYF.